The rows below give T cell receptor beta chains drawn from one sample of a study of cytomegalovirus exposure and HLA in healthy donors. This table comes from immunoSEQ multiplex PCR, and its TCRdb copy is limited to in-frame clones, with some not included. In the table there are about 40,000 clones, 68% of which are singletons. The specimen was PBMCs. All receptors come from a man between 40 and 49 years old in good health and CMV-seronegative. Both conserved end residues are part of each CDR3. Each record gives: V gene, J gene, CDR3 protein.

V gene: TRBV6-5
J gene: TRBJ1-4
CDR3 protein: CASRLTGSTNEKLFF

V gene: TRBV5-1
J gene: TRBJ2-3
CDR3 protein: CASSLAGSSTDTQYF

V gene: TRBV7-9
J gene: TRBJ2-5
CDR3 protein: CASSPPAAQAQGETQYF

V gene: TRBV5-1
J gene: TRBJ2-7
CDR3 protein: CASSWGSSDRETEQYF

V gene: TRBV7-9
J gene: TRBJ1-2
CDR3 protein: CASSLEQGAGGYTF

V gene: TRBV13
J gene: TRBJ2-7
CDR3 protein: CASSRSGTGAYEQYF

V gene: TRBV6-1
J gene: TRBJ1-2
CDR3 protein: CASSEGNIPNYGYTF

V gene: TRBV29-1
J gene: TRBJ2-1
CDR3 protein: CSVVSLSYNEQFF

V gene: TRBV28
J gene: TRBJ1-5
CDR3 protein: CASTDRVYSNQPQHF

V gene: TRBV6-5
J gene: TRBJ2-7
CDR3 protein: CASSYSETAPYEQYF

V gene: TRBV28
J gene: TRBJ2-1
CDR3 protein: CASSSTGTVYNEQFF

V gene: TRBV7-2
J gene: TRBJ2-7
CDR3 protein: CASSLAGGDYEQYF

V gene: TRBV6-5
J gene: TRBJ2-1
CDR3 protein: CASSYGLAGVKNEQFF

V gene: TRBV7-2
J gene: TRBJ1-1
CDR3 protein: CASSFTGGDTEAFF

V gene: TRBV5-8
J gene: TRBJ2-7
CDR3 protein: CASSLIGGSTYEQYF

V gene: TRBV11-2
J gene: TRBJ2-7
CDR3 protein: CASSSGNRDFSYEQYF

V gene: TRBV14
J gene: TRBJ2-2
CDR3 protein: CASSFSGTVNTGELFF

V gene: TRBV5-4
J gene: TRBJ1-6
CDR3 protein: CASSPDRGNGDSPLHF

V gene: TRBV4-1
J gene: TRBJ2-6
CDR3 protein: CASSQGLRGAGANVLTF

V gene: TRBV7-7
J gene: TRBJ2-2
CDR3 protein: CASSLDLGSGELFF

V gene: TRBV10-2
J gene: TRBJ1-1
CDR3 protein: CASSESREMNTEAFF

V gene: TRBV5-1
J gene: TRBJ1-5
CDR3 protein: CASSPGGDRVQPQHF

V gene: TRBV29-1
J gene: TRBJ2-7
CDR3 protein: CSVARQGLREQYF

V gene: TRBV27
J gene: TRBJ2-7
CDR3 protein: CASSSLAGGPYEQYF